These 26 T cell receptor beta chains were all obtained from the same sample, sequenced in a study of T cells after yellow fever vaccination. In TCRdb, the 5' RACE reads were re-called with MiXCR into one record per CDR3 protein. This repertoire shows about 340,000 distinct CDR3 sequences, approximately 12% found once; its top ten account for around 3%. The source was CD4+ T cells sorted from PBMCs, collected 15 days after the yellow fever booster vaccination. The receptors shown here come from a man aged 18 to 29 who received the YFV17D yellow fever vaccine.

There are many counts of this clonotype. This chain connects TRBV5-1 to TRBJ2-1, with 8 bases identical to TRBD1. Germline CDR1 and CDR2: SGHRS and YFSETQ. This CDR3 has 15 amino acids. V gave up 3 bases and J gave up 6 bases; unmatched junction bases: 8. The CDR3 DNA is TGCGCCAGCAGCTCATCAGGGGGCCCCCCCAATGAGCAGTTCTTC. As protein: CASSSSGGPPNEQFF. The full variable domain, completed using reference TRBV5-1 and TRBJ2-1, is KAGVTQTPRYLIKTRGQQVTLSCSPISGHRSVSWYQQTPGQGLQFLFEYFSETQRNKGNFPGRFSGRQFSNSRSEMNVSTLELGDSALYLCASSSSGGPPNEQFFGPGTRLTVL.

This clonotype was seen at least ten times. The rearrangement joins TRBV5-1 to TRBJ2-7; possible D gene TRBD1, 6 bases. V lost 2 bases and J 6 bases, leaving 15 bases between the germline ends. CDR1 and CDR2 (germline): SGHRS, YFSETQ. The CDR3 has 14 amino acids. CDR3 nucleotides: TGCGCCAGCAGCTTTTATACGGACAGAGGCGAGCAGTACTTC. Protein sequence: CASSFYTDRGEQYF.

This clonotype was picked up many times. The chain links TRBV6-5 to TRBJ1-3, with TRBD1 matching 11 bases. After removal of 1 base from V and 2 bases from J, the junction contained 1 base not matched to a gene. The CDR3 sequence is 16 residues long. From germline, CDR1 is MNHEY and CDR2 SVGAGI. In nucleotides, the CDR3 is TGTGCCAGCAGTTACTTGGGACAGGGGGCTGGAAACACCATATATTTT. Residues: CASSYLGQGAGNTIYF.

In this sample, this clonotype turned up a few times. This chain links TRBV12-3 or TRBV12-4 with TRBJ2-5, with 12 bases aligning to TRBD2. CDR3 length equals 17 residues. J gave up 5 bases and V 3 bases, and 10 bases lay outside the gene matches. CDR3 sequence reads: CASSFGASGGARETQYF. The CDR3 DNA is TGTGCCAGCAGTTTTGGAGCTAGCGGGGGGGCCCGGGAGACCCAGTACTTC.

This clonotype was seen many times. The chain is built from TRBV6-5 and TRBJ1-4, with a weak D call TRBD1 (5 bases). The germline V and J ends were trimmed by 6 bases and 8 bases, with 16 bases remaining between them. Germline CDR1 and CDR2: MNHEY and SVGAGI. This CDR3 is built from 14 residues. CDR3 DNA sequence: TGTGCCAGCAGCTCGGACACCCTTGGAGAAAAACTGTTTTTT. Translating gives CASSSDTLGEKLFF.

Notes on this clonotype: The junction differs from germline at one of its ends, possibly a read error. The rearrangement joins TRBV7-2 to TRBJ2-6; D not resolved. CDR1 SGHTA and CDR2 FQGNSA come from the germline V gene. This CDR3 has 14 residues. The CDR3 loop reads CASRLGSGANVLTF. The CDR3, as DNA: TGTGCCAGCAGGTTAGGATCTGGGGCCAACGTCCTGACTTTC.

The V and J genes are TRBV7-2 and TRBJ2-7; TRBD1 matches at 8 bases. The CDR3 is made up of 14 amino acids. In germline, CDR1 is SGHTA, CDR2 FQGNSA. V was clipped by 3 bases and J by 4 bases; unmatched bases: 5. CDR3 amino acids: CASSLGGQGYEQYV. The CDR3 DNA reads TGTGCCAGCAGCTTGGGAGGACAGGGATACGAGCAGTACGTC.

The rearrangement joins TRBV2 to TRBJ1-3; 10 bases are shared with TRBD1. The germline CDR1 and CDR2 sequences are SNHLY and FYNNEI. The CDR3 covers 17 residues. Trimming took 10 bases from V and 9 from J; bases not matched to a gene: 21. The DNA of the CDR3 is TGTGCCACCCTACAGGGGAAGGGACAGGGGACGCGGGGCACCATATATTTT. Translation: CATLQGKGQGTRGTIYF.

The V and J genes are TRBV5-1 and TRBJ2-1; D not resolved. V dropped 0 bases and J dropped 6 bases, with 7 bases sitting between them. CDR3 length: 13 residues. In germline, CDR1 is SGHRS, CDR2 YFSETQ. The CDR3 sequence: CASSLGEVNEQFF. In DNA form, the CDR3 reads TGCGCCAGCAGCTTGGGAGAGGTCAATGAGCAGTTCTTC. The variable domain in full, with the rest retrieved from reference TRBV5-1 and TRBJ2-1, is KAGVTQTPRYLIKTRGQQVTLSCSPISGHRSVSWYQQTPGQGLQFLFEYFSETQRNKGNFPGRFSGRQFSNSRSEMNVSTLELGDSALYLCASSLGEVNEQFFGPGTRLTVL.

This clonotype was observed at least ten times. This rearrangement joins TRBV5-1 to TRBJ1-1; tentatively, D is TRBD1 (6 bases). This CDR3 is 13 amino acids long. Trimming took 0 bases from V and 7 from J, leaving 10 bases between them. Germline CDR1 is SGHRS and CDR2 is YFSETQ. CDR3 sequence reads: CASSLGTAGEAFF. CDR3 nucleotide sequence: TGCGCCAGCAGCTTGGGGACAGCCGGTGAAGCTTTCTTT.

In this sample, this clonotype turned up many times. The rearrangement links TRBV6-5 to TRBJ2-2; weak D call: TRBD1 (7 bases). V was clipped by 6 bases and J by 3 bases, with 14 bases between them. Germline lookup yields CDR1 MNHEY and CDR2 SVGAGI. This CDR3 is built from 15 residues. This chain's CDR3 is CASREQGRYTGELFF. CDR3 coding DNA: TGTGCCAGCAGAGAACAGGGGAGGTACACCGGGGAGCTGTTTTTT.

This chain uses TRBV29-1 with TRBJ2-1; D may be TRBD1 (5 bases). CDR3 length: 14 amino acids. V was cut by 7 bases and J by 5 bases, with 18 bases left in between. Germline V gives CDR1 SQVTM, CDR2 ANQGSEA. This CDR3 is CSARLQVNHNEQFF. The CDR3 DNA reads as TGCAGCGCCAGGTTACAGGTGAACCACAATGAGCAGTTCTTC.

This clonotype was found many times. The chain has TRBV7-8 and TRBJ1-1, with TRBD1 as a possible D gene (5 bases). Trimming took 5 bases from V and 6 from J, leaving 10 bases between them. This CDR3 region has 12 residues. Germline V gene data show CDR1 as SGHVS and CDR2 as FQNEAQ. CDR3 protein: CASSVDRSEAFF. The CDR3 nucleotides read TGTGCCAGCAGCGTTGACAGATCTGAAGCTTTCTTT. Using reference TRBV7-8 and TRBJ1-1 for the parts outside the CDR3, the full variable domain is GAGVSQSPRYKVAKRGQDVALRCDPISGHVSLFWYQQALGQGPEFLTYFQNEAQLDKSGLPSDRFFAERPEGSVSTLKIQRTQQEDSAVYLCASSVDRSEAFFGQGTRLTVV.

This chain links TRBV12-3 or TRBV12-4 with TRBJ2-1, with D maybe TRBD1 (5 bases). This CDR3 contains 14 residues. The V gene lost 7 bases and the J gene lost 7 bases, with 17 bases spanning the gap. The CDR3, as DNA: TGTGCCAGCACTTCACATAACAGGCTGAATGAGCAGTTCTTC. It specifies CASTSHNRLNEQFF.

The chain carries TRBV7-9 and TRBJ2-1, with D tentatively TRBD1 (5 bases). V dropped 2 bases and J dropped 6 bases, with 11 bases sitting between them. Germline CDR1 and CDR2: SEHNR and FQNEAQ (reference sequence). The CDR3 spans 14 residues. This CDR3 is CASSLRGRINEQFF. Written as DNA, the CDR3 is TGTGCCAGCAGCTTAAGGGGCAGAATCAATGAGCAGTTCTTC. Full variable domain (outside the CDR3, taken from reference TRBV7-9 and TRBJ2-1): DTGVSQNPRHKITKRGQNVTFRCDPISEHNRLYWYRQTLGQGPEFLTYFQNEAQLEKSRLLSDRFSAERPKGSFSTLEIQRTEQGDSAMYLCASSLRGRINEQFFGPGTRLTVL.

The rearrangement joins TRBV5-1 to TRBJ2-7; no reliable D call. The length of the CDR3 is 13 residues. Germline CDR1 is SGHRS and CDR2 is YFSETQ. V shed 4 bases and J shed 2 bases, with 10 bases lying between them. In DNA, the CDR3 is TGCGCCAGCAGCCCCGGACGGACCTACGAGCAGTACTTC. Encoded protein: CASSPGRTYEQYF.

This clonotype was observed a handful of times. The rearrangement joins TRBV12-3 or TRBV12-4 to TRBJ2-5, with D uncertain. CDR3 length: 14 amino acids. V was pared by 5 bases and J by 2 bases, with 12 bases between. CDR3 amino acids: CASSPPSRQETQYF. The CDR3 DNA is TGTGCCAGCAGTCCCCCGAGCAGGCAAGAGACCCAGTACTTC.

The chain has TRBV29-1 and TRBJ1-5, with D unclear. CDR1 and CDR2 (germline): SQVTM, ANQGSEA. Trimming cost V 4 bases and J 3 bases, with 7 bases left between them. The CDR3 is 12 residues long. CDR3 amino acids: CSVVLDNQPQHF. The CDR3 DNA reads TGCAGCGTTGTGTTGGACAATCAGCCCCAGCATTTT.

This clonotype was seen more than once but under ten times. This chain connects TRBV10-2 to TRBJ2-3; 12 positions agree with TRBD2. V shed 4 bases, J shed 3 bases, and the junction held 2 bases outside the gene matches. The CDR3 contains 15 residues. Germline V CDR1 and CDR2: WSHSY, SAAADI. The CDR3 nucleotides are TGCGCCAGCAGTGGACTAGCGGGGGTAACAGATACGCAGTATTTT. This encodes CASSGLAGVTDTQYF.

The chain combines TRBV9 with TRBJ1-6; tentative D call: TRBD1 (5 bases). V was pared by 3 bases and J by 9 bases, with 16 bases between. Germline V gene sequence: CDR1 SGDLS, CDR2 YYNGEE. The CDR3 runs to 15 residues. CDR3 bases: TGTGCCAGCAGCGCGGAGGGGCTCGGTAGTTCACCCCTCCACTTT. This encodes CASSAEGLGSSPLHF.

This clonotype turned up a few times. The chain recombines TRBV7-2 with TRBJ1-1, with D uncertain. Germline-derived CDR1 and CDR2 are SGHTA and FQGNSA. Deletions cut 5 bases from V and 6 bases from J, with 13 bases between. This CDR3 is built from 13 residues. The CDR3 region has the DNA TGTGCCAGCAGCCTTTGGGATCGTCCTGAAGCTTTCTTT. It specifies CASSLWDRPEAFF.

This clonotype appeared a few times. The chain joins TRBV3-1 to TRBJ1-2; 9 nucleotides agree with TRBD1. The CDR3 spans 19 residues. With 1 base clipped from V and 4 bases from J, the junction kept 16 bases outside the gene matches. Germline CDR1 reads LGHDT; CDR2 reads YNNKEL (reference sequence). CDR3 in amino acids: CASSQGDLGQGKGIYGYTF. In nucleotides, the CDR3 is TGTGCCAGCAGCCAAGGAGATCTCGGACAGGGGAAGGGGATCTATGGCTACACCTTC.

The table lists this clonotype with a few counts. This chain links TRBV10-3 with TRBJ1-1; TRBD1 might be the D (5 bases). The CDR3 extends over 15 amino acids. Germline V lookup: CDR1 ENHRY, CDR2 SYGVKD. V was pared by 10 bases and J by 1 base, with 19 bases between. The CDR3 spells CATSGGSGGNTEAFF. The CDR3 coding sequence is TGTGCCACCTCTGGGGGAAGTGGGGGGAACACTGAAGCTTTCTTT.

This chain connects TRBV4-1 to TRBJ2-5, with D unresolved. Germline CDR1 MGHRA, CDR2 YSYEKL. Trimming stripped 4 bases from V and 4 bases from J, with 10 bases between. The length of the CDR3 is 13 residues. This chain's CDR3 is CASSPATGETQYF. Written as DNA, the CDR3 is TGCGCCAGCAGCCCAGCGACCGGAGAGACCCAGTACTTC.

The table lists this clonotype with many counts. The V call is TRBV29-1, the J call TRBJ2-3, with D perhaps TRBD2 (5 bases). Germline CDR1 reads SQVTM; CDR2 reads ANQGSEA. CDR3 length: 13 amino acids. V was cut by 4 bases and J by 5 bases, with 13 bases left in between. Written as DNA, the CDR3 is TGCAGCGTTGCAAGAGGGAGTGGAGATACGCAGTATTTT. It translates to CSVARGSGDTQYF.

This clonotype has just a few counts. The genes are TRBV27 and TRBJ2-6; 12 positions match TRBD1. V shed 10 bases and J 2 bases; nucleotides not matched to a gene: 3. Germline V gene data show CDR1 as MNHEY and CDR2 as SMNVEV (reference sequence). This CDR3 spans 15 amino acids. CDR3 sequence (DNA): TGTGCCACCGGGACAGGGGGCACTGGGGCCAACGTCCTGACTTTC. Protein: CATGTGGTGANVLTF.